This TCR beta chain was retrieved from a study of cytomegalovirus exposure and HLA in healthy donors. The PCR had 60 Vbeta and 13 Jbeta primers. Clones were sequenced by immunoSEQ multiplex PCR, and TCRdb holds only the in-frame ones, with some missing. The sample contains 80,000 to 100,000 clones, around 85% of which appear only once. V was shortened by 4 bases and J by 11 bases, with 13 bases between the two germline ends. The germline CDR1 and CDR2 sequences are SGHKS and YYEKEE (reference sequence). The CDR3 has 12 residues. This TCR was recovered from a man in his forties in good health and CMV-seropositive. The sequenced sample consisted of PBMCs. The chain couples TRBV5-5 to TRBJ1-3; no firm D call. The CDR3 DNA follows: TGTGCCAGCAGCCCTTTACTGGGCTCCATATATTTT. Translation gives CASSPLLGSIYF. Full variable domain (missing parts from reference TRBV5-5 and TRBJ1-3): DAGVTQSPTHLIKTRGQQVTLRCSPISGHKSVSWYQQVLGQGPQFIFQYYEKEERGRGNFPDRFSARQFPNYSSELNVNALLLGDSALYLCASSPLLGSIYFGEGSWLTVV.